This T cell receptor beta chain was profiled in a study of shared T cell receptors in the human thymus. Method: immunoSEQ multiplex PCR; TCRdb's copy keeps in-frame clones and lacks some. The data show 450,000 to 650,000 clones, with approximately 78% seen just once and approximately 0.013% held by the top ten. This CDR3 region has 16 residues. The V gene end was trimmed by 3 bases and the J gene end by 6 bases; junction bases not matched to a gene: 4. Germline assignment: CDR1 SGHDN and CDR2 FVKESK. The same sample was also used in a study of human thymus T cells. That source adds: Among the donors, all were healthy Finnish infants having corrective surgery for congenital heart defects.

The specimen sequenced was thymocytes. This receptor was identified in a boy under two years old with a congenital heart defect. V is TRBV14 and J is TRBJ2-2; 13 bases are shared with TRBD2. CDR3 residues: CASSQGGLAGAGELFF. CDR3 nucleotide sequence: TGTGCCAGCAGCCAGGGAGGACTAGCGGGAGCCGGGGAGCTGTTTTTT.